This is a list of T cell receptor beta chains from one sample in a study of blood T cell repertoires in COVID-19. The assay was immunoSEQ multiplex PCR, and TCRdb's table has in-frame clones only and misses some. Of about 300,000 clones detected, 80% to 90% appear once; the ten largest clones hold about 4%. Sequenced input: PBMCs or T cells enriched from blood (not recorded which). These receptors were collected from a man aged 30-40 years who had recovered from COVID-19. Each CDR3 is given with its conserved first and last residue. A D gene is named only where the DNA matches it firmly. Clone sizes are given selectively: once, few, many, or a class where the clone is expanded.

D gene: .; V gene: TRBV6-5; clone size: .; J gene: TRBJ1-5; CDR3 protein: CASTPGGGAQHF; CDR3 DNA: TGTGCCAGCACGCCGGGTGGGGGGGCCCAGCATTTT
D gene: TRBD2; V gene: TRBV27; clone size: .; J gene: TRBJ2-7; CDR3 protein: CASSFIWSGVFYEQYF; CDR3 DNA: TGTGCCAGCAGTTTTATCTGGAGCGGGGTATTCTACGAGCAGTACTTC
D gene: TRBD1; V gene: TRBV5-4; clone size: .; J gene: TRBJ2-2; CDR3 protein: CASSLGQGATGELFF; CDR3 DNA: TGTGCCAGCAGCTTGGGACAGGGGGCAACCGGGGAGCTGTTTTTT
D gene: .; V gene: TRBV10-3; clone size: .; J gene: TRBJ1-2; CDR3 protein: CAISESQIYGYTF; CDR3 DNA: TGTGCCATCAGTGAGTCACAGATCTATGGCTACACCTTC
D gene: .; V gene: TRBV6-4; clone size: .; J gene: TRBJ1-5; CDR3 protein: CASSDWKDPGGNQPQHF; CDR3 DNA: TGTGCCAGCAGTGACTGGAAGGACCCGGGGGGCAATCAGCCCCAGCATTTT
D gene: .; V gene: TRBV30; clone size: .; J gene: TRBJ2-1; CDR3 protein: CAWKPHLSGEDLF; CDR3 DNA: TGTGCCTGGAAACCCCATTTATCGGGAGAGGATCTCTTC
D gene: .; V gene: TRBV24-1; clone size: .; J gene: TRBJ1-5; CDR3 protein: CATSDSGENQPQHF; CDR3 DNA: TGTGCCACCAGTGATTCCGGGGAAAATCAGCCCCAGCATTTT
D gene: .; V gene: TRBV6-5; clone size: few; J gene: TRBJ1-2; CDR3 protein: CASSYEARSGYTF; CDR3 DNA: TGTGCCAGCAGCTACGAGGCAAGGTCTGGCTACACCTTC
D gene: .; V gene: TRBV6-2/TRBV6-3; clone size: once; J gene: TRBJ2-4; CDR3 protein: CASSYRNIQYF; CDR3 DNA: TGTGCCAGCAGTTACCGAAACATTCAGTACTTC
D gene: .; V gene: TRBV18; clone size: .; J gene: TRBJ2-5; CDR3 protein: CASSPSGHPRETQYF; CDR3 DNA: TGTGCCAGCTCACCGTCCGGTCATCCCCGGGAGACCCAGTACTTC
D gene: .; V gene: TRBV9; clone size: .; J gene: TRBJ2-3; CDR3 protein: CASSGNLGISTDTQYF; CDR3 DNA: TGTGCCAGCAGCGGCAACCTAGGAATTAGCACAGATACGCAGTATTTT
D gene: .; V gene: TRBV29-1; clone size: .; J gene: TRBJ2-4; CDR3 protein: CSVVRGLAKNIQYF; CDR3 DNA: TGCAGCGTTGTTAGGGGATTAGCCAAAAACATTCAGTACTTC
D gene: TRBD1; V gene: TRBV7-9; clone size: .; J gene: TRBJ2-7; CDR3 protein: CASSPGQGTDEQYF; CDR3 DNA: TGTGCCAGCAGCCCAGGACAGGGAACTGACGAGCAGTACTTC
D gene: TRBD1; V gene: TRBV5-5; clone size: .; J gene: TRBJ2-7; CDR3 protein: CASSFTGGEQYF; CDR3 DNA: TGTGCCAGCAGCTTCACAGGGGGCGAGCAGTACTTC
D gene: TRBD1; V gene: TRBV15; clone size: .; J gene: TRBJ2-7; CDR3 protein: CATSIRTGRSYEQYF; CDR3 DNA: TGTGCCACCAGCATACGGACAGGGCGGTCCTACGAGCAGTACTTC
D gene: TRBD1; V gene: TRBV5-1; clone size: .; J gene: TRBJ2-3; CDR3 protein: CASNRGQDTQYF; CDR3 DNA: TGCGCCAGCAACAGGGGCCAAGATACGCAGTATTTT
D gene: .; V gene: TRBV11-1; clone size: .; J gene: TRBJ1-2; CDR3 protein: CARRRPSGSYGYTF; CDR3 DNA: TGTGCCAGGAGACGACCTTCAGGATCTTATGGCTACACCTTC
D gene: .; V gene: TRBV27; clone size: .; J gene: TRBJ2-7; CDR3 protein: CASSGGGGDYEQYF; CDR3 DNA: TGTGCCAGCAGTGGCGGGGGCGGTGACTACGAGCAGTACTTC
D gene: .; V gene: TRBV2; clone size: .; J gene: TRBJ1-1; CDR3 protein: CASSGAGNTEAFF; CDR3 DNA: TGTGCCAGCAGTGGTGCCGGGAACACTGAAGCTTTCTTT
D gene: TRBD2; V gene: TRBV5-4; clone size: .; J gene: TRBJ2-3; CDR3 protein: CASTTSSGRSLLSTDTQYF; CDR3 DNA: TGTGCCAGCACCACTTCTAGCGGCAGATCGCTGCTAAGCACAGATACGCAGTATTTT
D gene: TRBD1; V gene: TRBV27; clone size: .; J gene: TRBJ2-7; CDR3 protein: CASSPSLTGGPEQYF; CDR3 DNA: TGTGCCAGCAGTCCCTCCCTAACAGGGGGACCCGAGCAGTACTTC
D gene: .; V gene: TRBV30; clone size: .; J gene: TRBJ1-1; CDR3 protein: CAWSVLAIMNTEAFF; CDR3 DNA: TGTGCCTGGAGTGTACTAGCAATTATGAACACTGAAGCTTTCTTT
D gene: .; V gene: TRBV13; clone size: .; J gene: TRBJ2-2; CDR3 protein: CASSFLPAGDTGELFF; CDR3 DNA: TGTGCCAGCAGCTTCCTGCCGGCAGGGGACACCGGGGAGCTGTTTTTT
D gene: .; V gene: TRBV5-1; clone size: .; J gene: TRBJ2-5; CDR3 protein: CASSLSGQETQYF; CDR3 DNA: TGCGCCAGCAGCCTTTCAGGGCAAGAGACCCAGTACTTC
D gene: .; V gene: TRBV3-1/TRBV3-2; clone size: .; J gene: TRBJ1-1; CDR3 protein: CASSQAGGGGTTAFF; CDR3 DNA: TGTGCCAGCAGCCAAGCAGGAGGGGGGGGGACAACAGCTTTCTTT
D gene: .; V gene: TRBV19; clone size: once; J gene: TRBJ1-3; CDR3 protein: CASQPGVSGNTIYF; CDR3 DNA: TGTGCCAGTCAGCCCGGGGTTTCTGGAAACACCATATATTTT
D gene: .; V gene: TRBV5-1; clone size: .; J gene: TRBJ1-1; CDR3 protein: CASSRTVNTEAFF; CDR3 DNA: TGCGCCAGCAGTCGTACAGTGAACACTGAAGCTTTCTTT
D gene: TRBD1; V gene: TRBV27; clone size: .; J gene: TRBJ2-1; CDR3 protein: CASSWTGGNEQFF; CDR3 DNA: TGTGCCAGCAGTTGGACAGGAGGCAATGAGCAGTTCTTC
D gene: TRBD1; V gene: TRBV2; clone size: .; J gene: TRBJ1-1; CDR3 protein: CASTGQTMNTEAFF; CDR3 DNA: TGTGCCAGTACGGGACAGACCATGAACACTGAAGCTTTCTTT
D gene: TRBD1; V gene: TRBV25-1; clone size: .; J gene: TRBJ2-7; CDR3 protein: CASSVDRLTYEQYF; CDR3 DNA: TGTGCCAGCAGTGTGGACAGGTTGACCTACGAGCAGTACTTC
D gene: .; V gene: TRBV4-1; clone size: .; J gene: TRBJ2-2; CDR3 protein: CASSHLGGPNTGELFF; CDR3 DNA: TGCGCCAGCAGCCACCTGGGGGGACCGAACACCGGGGAGCTGTTTTTT
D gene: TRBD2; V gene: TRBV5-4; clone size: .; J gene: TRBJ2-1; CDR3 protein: CASIKETSGRVGNEQFF; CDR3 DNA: TGTGCCAGCATCAAAGAGACTAGCGGGAGAGTAGGGAATGAGCAGTTCTTC
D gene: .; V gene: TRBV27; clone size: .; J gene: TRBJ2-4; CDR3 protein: CASTFRSGSKNIQYF; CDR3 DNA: TGTGCCAGCACCTTTCGGTCGGGGTCCAAAAACATTCAGTACTTC
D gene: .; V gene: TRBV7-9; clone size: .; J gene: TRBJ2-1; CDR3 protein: CASSSFREEQFF; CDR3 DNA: TGTGCCAGCAGCTCGTTCCGGGAAGAGCAGTTCTTC
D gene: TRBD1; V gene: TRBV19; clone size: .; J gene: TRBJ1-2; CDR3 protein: CASSMTGVNYGYTF; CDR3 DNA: TGTGCCAGTAGTATGACAGGGGTAAACTATGGCTACACCTTC
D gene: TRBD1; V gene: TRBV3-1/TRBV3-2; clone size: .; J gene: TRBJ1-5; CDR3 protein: CASSQEGQGANQPQHF; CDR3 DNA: TGTGCCAGCAGCCAAGAAGGGCAGGGGGCGAATCAGCCCCAGCATTTT
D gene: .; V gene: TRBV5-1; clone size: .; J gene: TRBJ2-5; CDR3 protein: CASSLADGGSQETQYF; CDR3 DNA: TGCGCCAGCAGCTTGGCCGATGGAGGATCCCAAGAGACCCAGTACTTC
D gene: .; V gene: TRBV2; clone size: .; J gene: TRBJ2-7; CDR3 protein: CASSEALYFSYEQYF; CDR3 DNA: TGTGCCAGCAGTGAAGCGCTATACTTTTCTTACGAGCAGTACTTC
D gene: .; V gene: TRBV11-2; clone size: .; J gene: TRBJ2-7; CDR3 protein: CASSSRTYQYEQYF; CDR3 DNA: TGTGCCAGCAGCTCGAGGACTTACCAATACGAGCAGTACTTC
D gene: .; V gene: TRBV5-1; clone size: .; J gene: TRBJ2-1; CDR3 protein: CASSLDRLDNEQFF; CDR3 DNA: TGCGCCAGCAGCTTGGACAGGCTCGACAATGAGCAGTTCTTC
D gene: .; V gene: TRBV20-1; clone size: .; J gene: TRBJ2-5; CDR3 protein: CSAPTPGTQYF; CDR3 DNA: TGCAGTGCCCCTACCCCCGGGACCCAGTACTTC
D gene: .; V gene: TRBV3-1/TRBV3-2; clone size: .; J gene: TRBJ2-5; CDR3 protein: CASRPARRNQETQYF; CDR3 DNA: TGTGCCAGCAGACCGGCTAGGAGGAACCAAGAGACCCAGTACTTC
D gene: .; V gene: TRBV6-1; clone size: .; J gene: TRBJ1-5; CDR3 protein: CASSGSRPSILYSNQPQHF; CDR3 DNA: TGTGCCAGCAGTGGGTCGAGGCCCTCTATTCTATATAGCAATCAGCCCCAGCATTTT
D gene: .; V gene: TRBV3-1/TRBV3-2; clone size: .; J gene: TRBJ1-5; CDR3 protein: CASSQQGTNQPQHF; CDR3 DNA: TGTGCCAGCAGCCAACAAGGGACTAATCAGCCCCAGCATTTT
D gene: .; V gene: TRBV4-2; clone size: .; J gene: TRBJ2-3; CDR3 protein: CASSQGARSADTQYF; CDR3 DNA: TGTGCCAGCAGCCAAGGAGCGCGGTCCGCAGATACGCAGTATTTT
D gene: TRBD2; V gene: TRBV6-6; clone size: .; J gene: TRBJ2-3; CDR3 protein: CASSLRFRTSGGPDTQYF; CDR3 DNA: TGTGCCAGCAGTCTCCGTTTTAGGACTAGCGGGGGGCCAGATACGCAGTATTTT
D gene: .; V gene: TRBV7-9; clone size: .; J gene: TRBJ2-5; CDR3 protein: CASSLVLSETQYF; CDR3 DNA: TGTGCCAGCAGCTTAGTATTATCAGAGACCCAGTACTTC
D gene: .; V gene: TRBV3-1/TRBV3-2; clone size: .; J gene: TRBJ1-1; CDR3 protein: CASSTGGEGKAFF; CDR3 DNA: TGTGCCAGCAGCACCGGGGGGGAGGGAAAAGCTTTCTTT
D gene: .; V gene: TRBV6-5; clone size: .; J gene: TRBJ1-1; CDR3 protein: CASKMGQGMGTEAFF; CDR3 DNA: TGTGCCAGCAAAATGGGGCAGGGAATGGGCACTGAAGCTTTCTTT
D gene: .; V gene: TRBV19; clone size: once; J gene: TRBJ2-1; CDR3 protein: CASSPPGVYNEQFF; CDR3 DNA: TGTGCCAGTAGTCCGCCCGGGGTTTACAATGAGCAGTTCTTC
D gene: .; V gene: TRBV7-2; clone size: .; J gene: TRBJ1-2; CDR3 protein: CASSPGRTTNYGYTF; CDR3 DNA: TGTGCCAGCAGCCCCGGACGGACTACTAACTATGGCTACACCTTC
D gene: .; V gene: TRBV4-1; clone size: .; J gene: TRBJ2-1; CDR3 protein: CASSQWVGGLNEQFF; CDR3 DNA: TGCGCCAGCAGCCAATGGGTTGGAGGCCTCAATGAGCAGTTCTTC
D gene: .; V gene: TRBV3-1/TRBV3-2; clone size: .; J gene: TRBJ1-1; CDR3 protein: CASSQNRVTEAFF; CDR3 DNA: TGTGCCAGCAGCCAGAACAGAGTCACTGAAGCTTTCTTT
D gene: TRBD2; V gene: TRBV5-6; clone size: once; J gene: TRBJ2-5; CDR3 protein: CASSPTSGRDQETQYF; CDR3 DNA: TGTGCCAGCAGCCCTACTAGCGGGAGGGACCAAGAGACCCAGTACTTC
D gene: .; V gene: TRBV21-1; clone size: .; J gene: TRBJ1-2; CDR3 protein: CARSAGPAYGYTF; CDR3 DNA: TGTGCCAGATCGGCGGGTCCGGCCTATGGCTACACCTTC